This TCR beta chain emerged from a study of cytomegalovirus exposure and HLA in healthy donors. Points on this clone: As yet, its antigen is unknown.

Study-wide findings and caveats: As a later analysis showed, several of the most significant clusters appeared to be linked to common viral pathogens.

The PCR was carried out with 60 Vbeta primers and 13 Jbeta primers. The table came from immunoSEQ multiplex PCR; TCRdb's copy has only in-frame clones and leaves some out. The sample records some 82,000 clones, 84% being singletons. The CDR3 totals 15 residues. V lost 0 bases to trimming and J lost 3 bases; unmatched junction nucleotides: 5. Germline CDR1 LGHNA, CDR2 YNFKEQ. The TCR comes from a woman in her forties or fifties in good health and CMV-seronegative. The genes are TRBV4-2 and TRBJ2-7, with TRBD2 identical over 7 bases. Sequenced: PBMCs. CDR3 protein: CASSQETSGVYEQYF. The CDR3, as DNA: TGTGCCAGCAGCCAAGAGACCAGCGGGGTCTACGAGCAGTACTTC.